One sample yielded the 10 T cell receptor beta chains listed below, sequenced in a study of cytomegalovirus exposure and HLA in healthy donors. The PCR was carried out with 60 Vbeta primers and 13 Jbeta primers. Profiled with immunoSEQ multiplex PCR; TCRdb holds only in-frame clones, not every one. The sample shows around 67,000 clones, around 76% of them seen only once. Sequencing was performed on PBMCs. These receptors all come from a woman in her thirties in good health and CMV-seropositive.

J is TRBJ2-1 and V is TRBV4-3; tentatively, D is TRBD2 (6 bases). The CDR3 covers 15 residues. The germline gives CDR1 LGHNA, CDR2 YSLEER. The V gene lost 5 bases and the J gene lost 6 bases, with 17 bases spanning the gap. The CDR3 nucleotides are TGCGCCAGCAGCTTCTCCGCGGGAAGGGGCAATGAGCAGTTCTTC. Residues: CASSFSAGRGNEQFF.

This chain joins TRBV5-4 and TRBJ1-3; the match to TRBD1 covers 7 bases. V lost 4 bases and J lost 3; bases outside the gene matches: 7. This CDR3 is 15 amino acids long. Per the germline V gene, CDR1 is SGHNT and CDR2 is YYREEE (reference sequence). For the CDR3, the DNA is TGTGCCAGCAGCCTCGAGGGACAGTATGGAAACACCATATATTTT. Translating gives CASSLEGQYGNTIYF.

The J gene is TRBJ2-5, the V gene TRBV5-1; maybe TRBD2 (6 bases). This CDR3 comprises 14 residues. Per germline, CDR1 SGHRS and CDR2 YFSETQ. The germline V and J ends were trimmed by 5 bases and 4 bases, with 15 bases remaining between them. CDR3 sequence reads: CASRPNPAGETQYF. The CDR3 DNA reads TGCGCCAGCAGACCCAATCCAGCGGGAGAGACCCAGTACTTC.

This clone was observed once. This chain links TRBV27 with TRBJ1-1; the D is unclear. Germline CDR1 is MNHEY and CDR2 is SMNVEV (reference sequence). The germline V and J ends were trimmed by 2 bases and 2 bases, with 6 bases remaining between them. The CDR3 totals 13 residues. The CDR3 reads CASSLRQNTEAFF. CDR3 DNA: TGTGCCAGCAGTTTAAGACAAAACACTGAAGCTTTCTTT.

The chain uses TRBV30 and TRBJ1-1, with D uncertain. Germline CDR1 reads GTSNPN; CDR2 reads SVGIG (reference sequence). CDR3 length: 12 residues. Trimming stripped 4 bases from V and 0 bases from J, with 6 bases between. The CDR3 nucleotides are TGTGCCTGGAACAGCCTGAACACTGAAGCTTTCTTT. Translation gives CAWNSLNTEAFF.

CDR3 sequence reads: CAWSVERASEQFF. The CDR3 region has the DNA TGTGCCTGGAGTGTGGAGAGGGCAAGTGAGCAGTTCTTC. This sequence joins TRBV30 and TRBJ2-1; tentative D call: TRBD2 (5 bases). Trimming removed 0 bases from V and 9 bases from J, with 12 bases in between. Germline V gene sequence: CDR1 GTSNPN, CDR2 SVGIG (reference sequence). CDR3 length equals 13 residues.

The rearrangement links TRBV7-9 to TRBJ2-1, with a possible D match to TRBD1 (6 bases). From germline, CDR1 is SEHNR and CDR2 FQNEAQ (reference sequence). There are 14 residues in the CDR3. V lost 8 bases, J lost 8 bases, and 19 bases lay in between. This CDR3 is CASAGQFMTHEQFF. Here the CDR3 DNA reads TGTGCCAGCGCCGGACAGTTTATGACCCATGAGCAGTTCTTC.

Only a few counts were recorded for this clone. This sequence joins TRBV28 and TRBJ2-3; 10 bases are a match to TRBD2. V lost 3 bases to trimming and J lost 5 bases; unmatched junction nucleotides: 5. Germline V gene sequence: CDR1 MDHEN, CDR2 SYDVKM. CDR3 length equals 15 residues. As DNA, the CDR3 is TGTGCCAGCAGTTTGCTAGCGGGAGCGGGAGATACGCAGTATTTT. This encodes CASSLLAGAGDTQYF. Full variable domain (rest looked up from reference TRBV28 and TRBJ2-3): DVKVTQSSRYLVKRTGEKVFLECVQDMDHENMFWYRQDPGLGLRLIYFSYDVKMKEKGDIPEGYSVSREKKERFSLILESASTNQTSMYLCASSLLAGAGDTQYFGPGTRLTVL.

This chain connects TRBV4-2 to TRBJ2-6, with D possibly being TRBD2 (5 bases). Germline V gene data show CDR1 as LGHNA and CDR2 as YNFKEQ. This CDR3 is built from 20 residues. The V and J ends lost 3 bases and 1 base respectively, with 22 bases between them. CDR3 nucleotides: TGTGCCAGCAGCCAGAGGGTAGATGTGGAACCGGGATCTGGGGCCAACGTCCTGACTTTC. Its translation: CASSQRVDVEPGSGANVLTF.

This clone was picked up a small number of times. The chain joins TRBV7-7 to TRBJ2-7, with a tentative D call TRBD1 (6 bases). The CDR3 runs 13 residues. CDR1 SSHAT and CDR2 FNYEAQ come from the germline V gene (reference sequence). V was shortened by 0 bases and J by 4 bases, with 7 bases between the two germline ends. The CDR3 protein is CASSLARGYEQYF. The DNA for the CDR3 is TGTGCCAGCAGCTTAGCAAGGGGGTACGAGCAGTACTTC.